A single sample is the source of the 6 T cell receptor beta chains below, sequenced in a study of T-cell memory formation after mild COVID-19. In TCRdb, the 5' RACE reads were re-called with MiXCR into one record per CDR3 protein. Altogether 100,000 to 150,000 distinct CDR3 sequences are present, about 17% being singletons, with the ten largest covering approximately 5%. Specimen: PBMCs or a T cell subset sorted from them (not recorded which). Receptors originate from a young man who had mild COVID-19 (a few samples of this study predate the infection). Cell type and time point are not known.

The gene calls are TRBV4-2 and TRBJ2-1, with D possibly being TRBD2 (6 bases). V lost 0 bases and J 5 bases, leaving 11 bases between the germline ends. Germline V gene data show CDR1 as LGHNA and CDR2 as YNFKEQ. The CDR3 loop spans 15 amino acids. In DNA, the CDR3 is TGTGCCAGCAGCCAAGATCGGGACTCTGACAATGAGCAGTTCTTC. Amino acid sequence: CASSQDRDSDNEQFF.

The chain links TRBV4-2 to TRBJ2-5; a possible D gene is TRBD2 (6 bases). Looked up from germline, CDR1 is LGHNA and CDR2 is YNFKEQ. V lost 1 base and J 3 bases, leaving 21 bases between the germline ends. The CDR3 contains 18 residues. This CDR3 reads CASSQAARASAGKETQYF. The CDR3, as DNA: TGTGCCAGCAGCCAAGCCGCAAGGGCTAGCGCGGGCAAAGAGACCCAGTACTTC.

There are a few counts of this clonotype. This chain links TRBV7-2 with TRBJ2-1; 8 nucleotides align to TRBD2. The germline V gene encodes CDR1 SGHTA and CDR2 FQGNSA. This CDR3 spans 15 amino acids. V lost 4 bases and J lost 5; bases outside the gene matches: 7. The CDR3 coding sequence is TGTGCCAGCAGCTCGGATCGGGGGGGCCACAATGAGCAGTTCTTC. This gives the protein CASSSDRGGHNEQFF.

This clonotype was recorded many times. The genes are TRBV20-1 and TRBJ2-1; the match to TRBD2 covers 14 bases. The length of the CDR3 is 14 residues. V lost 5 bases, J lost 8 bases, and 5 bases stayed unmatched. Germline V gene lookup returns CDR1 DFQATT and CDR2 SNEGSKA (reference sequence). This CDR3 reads CSALRLAGGHEQFF. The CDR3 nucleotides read TGCAGTGCTCTACGACTAGCGGGGGGGCATGAGCAGTTCTTC.

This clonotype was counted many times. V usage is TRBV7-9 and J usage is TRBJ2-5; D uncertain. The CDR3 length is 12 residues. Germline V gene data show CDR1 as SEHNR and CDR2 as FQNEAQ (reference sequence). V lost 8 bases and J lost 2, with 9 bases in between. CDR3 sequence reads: CASRTEQETQYF. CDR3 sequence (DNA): TGTGCCAGCCGAACCGAGCAAGAGACCCAGTACTTC.

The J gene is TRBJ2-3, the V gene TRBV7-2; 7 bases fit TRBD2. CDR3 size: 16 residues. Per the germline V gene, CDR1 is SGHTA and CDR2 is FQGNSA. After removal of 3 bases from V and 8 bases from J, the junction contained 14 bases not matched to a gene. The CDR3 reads CASSLGAGYGAPTQYF. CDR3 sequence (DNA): TGTGCCAGCAGCTTGGGAGCGGGGTACGGAGCTCCTACGCAGTATTTT.